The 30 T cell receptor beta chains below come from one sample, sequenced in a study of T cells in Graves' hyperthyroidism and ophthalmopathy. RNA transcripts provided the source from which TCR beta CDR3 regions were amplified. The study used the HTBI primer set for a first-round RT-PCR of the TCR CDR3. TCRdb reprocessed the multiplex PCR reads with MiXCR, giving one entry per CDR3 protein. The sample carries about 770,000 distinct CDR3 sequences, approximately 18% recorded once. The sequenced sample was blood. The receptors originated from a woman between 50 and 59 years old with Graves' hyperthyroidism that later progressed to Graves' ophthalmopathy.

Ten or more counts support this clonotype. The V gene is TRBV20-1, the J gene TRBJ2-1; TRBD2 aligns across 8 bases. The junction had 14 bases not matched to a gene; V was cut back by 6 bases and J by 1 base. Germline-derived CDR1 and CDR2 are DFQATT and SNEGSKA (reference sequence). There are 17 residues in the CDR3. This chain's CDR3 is CSASSGGFVVSYNEQFF. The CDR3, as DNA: TGCAGTGCGAGTTCGGGGGGGTTCGTCGTTTCCTACAATGAGCAGTTCTTC.

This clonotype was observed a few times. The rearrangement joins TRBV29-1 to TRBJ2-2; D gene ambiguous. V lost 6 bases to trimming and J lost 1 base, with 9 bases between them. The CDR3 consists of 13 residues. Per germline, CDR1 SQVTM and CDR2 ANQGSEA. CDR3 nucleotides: TGCAGCGTCGCGGTCGGGAACACCGGGGAGCTGTTTTTT. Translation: CSVAVGNTGELFF.

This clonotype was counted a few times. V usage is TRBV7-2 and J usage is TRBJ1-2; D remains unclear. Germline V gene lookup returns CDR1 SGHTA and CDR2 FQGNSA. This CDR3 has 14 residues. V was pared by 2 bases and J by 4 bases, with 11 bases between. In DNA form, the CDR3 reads TGTGCCAGCAGCTTAATGGCTGAGGGCTATGGCTACACCTTC. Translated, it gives CASSLMAEGYGYTF.

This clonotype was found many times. In DNA, the CDR3 is TGTGCCAGCAGTGAAACCCGGCGATTCACAGATACGCAGTATTTT. It specifies CASSETRRFTDTQYF. V is TRBV2 and J is TRBJ2-3; no clear D. The CDR3 is made up of 15 amino acids. Trimming pared 2 bases from V and 2 bases from J, leaving 11 bases between. Germline lookup yields CDR1 SNHLY and CDR2 FYNNEI.

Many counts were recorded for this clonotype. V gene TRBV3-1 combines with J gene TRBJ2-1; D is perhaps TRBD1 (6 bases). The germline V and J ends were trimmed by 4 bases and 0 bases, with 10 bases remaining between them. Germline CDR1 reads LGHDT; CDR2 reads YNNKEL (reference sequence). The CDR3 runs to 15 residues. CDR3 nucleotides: TGTGCCAGCAGCCGGGACACGGTCTCCTACAATGAGCAGTTCTTC. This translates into CASSRDTVSYNEQFF.

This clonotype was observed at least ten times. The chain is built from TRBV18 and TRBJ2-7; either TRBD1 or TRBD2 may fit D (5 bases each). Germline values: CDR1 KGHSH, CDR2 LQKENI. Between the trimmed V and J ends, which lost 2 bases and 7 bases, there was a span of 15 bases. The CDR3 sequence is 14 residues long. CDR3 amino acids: CASSPAGTPEEQYF. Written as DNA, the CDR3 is TGTGCCAGCTCACCAGCCGGGACCCCTGAGGAGCAGTACTTC.

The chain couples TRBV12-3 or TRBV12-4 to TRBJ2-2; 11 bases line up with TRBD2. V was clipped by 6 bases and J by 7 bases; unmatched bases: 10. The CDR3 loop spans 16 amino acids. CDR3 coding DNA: TGTGCCAGCAGCCTCACTAGCGGGAGCCCGCACGGGGAGCTGTTTTTT. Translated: CASSLTSGSPHGELFF.

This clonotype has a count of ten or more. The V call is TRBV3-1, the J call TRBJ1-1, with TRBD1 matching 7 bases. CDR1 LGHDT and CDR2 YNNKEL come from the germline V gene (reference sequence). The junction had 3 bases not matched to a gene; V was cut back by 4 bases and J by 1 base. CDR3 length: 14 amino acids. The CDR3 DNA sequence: TGTGCCAGCAGCCGGGGGACAGAGAACACTGAAGCTTTCTTT. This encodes CASSRGTENTEAFF. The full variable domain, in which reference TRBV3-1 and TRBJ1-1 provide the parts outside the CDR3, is DTAVSQTPKYLVTQMGNDKSIKCEQNLGHDTMYWYKQDSKKFLKIMFSYNNKELIINETVPNRFSPKSPDKAHLNLHINSLELGDSAVYFCASSRGTENTEAFFGQGTRLTVV.

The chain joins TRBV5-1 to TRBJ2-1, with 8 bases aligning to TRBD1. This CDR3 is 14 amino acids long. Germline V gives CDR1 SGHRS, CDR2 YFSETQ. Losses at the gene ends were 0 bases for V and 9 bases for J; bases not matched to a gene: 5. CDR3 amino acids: CASSLAQGAVEQFF. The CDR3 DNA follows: TGCGCCAGCAGCTTGGCGCAGGGGGCGGTTGAGCAGTTCTTC.

The CDR3 bases are TGCGCCAGCAGCACCTGGACTAGCGGGGGGGCGGGCGAGCAGTACTTC. It yields the protein CASSTWTSGGAGEQYF. The V call is TRBV5-1, the J call TRBJ2-7; 15 bases match TRBD2. Trimming removed 4 bases from V and 6 bases from J; junction bases left unmatched: 8. CDR3 length: 16 amino acids. Looked up from germline, CDR1 is SGHRS and CDR2 is YFSETQ.

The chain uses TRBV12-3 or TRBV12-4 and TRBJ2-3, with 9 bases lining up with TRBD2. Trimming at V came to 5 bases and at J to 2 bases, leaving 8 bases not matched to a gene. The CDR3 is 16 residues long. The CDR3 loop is CASSERSGGNTDTQYF. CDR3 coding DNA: TGTGCCAGCAGTGAGAGGAGCGGGGGGAACACAGATACGCAGTATTTT.

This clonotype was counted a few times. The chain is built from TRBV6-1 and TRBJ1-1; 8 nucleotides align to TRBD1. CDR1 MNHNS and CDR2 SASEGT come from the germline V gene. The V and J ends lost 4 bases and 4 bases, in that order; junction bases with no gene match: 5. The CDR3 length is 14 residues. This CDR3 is CASSARGPGTEAFF. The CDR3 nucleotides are TGTGCCAGCAGTGCCAGGGGGCCGGGCACTGAAGCTTTCTTT.

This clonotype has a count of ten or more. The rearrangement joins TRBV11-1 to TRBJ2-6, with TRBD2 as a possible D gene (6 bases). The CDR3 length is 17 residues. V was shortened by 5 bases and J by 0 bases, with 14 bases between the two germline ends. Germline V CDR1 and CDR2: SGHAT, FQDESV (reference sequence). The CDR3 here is CASSDPGSPSGANVLTF. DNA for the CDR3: TGTGCCAGCAGCGACCCCGGGAGCCCCTCTGGGGCCAACGTCCTGACTTTC.

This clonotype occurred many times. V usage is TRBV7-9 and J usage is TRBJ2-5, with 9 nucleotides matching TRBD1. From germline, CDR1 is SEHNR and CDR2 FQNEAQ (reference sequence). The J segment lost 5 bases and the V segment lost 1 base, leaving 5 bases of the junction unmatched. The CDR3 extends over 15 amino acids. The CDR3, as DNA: TGTGCCAGCAGCTTAGATGGGACAGGGCTGGAGACCCAGTACTTC. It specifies CASSLDGTGLETQYF.

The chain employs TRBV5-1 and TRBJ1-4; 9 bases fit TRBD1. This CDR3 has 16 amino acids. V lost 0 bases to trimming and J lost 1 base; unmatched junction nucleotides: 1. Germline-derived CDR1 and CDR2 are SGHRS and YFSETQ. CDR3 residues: CASSLDRGLTNEKLFF. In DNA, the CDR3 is TGCGCCAGCAGCTTGGACAGGGGGCTAACTAATGAAAAACTGTTTTTT.

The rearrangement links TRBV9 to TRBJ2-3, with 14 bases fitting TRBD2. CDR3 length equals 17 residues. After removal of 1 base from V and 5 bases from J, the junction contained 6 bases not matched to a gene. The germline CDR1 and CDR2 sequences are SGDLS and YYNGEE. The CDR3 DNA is TGTGCCAGCAGCGTACCGAGACTAGCGGGGGGGGGAGATACGCAGTATTTT. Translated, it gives CASSVPRLAGGGDTQYF.

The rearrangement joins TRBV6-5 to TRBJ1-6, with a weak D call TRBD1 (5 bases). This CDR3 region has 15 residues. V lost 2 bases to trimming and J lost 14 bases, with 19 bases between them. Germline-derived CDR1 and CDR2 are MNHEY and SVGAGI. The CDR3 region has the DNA TGTGCCAGCAGTTACCTGGGGACGGAGTCTCAAGCCCTCCACTTT. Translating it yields CASSYLGTESQALHF.

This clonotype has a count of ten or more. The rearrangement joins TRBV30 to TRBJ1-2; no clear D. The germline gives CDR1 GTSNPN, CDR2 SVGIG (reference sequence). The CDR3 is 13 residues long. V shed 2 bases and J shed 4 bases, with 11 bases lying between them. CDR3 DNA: TGTGCCTGGAGTAGACGGGAAAGCTATGGCTACACCTTC. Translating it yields CAWSRRESYGYTF.

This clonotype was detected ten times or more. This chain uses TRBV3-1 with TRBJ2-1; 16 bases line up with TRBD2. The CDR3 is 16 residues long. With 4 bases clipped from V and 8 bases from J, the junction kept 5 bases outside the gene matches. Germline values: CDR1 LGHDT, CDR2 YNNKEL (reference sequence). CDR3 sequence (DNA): TGTGCCAGCAGCCTCGGGACTAGCGGGGGGGTGGATGAGCAGTTCTTC. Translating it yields CASSLGTSGGVDEQFF.

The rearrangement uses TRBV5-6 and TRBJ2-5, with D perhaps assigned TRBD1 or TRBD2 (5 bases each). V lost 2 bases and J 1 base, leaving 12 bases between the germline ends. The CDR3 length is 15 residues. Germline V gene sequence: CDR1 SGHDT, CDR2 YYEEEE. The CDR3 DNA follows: TGTGCCAGCAGCTTCGTCGGGACCGTCCAAGAGACCCAGTACTTC. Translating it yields CASSFVGTVQETQYF.

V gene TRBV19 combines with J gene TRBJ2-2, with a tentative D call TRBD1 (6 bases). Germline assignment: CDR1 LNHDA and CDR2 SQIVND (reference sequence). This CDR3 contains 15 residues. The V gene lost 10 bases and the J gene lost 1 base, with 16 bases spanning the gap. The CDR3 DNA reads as TGTGCCACCTTGGACAGCACCATGAACACCGGGGAGCTGTTTTTT. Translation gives CATLDSTMNTGELFF.

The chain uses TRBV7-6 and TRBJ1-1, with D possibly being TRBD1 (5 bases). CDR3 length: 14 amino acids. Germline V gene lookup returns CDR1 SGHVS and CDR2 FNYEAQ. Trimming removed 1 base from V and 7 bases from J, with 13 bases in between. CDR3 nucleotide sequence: TGTGCCAGCAGCTTAGTGTTGGGGGGACTTGAAGCTTTCTTT. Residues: CASSLVLGGLEAFF.

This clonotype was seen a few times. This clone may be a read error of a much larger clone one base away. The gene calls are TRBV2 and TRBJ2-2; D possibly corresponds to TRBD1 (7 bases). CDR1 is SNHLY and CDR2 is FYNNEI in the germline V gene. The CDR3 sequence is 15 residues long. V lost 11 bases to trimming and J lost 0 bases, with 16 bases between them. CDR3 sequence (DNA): TGTGCCGGCAAGGGGGGACAGCCGAACACCGGGGAGCTGTTTTTT. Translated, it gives CAGKGGQPNTGELFF.

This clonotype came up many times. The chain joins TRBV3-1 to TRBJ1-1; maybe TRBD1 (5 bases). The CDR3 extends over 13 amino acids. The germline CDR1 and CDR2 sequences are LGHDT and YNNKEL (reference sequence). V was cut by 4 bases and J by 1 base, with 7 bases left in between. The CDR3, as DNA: TGTGCCAGCAGCCTACAGGAGAACACTGAAGCTTTCTTT. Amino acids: CASSLQENTEAFF.

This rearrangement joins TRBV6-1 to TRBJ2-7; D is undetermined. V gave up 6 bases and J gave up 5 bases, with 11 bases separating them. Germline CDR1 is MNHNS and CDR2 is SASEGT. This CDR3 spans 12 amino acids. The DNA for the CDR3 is TGTGCCAGCAGCCCCTCTGGGGACGAGCAGTACTTC. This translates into CASSPSGDEQYF.

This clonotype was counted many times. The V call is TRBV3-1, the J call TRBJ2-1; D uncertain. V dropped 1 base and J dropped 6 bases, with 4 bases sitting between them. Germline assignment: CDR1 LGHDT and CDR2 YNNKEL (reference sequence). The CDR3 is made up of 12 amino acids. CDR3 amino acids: CASSQGSNEQFF. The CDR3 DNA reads TGTGCCAGCAGCCAAGGAAGCAATGAGCAGTTCTTC.

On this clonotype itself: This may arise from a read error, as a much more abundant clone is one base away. In DNA form, the CDR3 reads TGTGCCAGCGGGGGGGGCTATGGCTACACCTTC. Amino acid sequence: CASGGGYGYTF. V is TRBV6-1 and J is TRBJ1-2, with D possibly TRBD1 on 5 matching bases. The length of the CDR3 is 11 residues. Looked up from germline, CDR1 is MNHNS and CDR2 is SASEGT. Trimming shortened V by 8 bases and J by 4 bases, and 8 bases separated the two germline ends.

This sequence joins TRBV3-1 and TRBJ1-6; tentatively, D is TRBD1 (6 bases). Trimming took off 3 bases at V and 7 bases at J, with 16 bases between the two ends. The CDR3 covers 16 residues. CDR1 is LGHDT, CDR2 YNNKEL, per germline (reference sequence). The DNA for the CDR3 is TGTGCCAGCAGCCAGGAACAGGGCGAGAACAATTCACCCCTCCACTTT. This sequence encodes CASSQEQGENNSPLHF. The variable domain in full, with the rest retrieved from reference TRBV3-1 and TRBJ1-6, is DTAVSQTPKYLVTQMGNDKSIKCEQNLGHDTMYWYKQDSKKFLKIMFSYNNKELIINETVPNRFSPKSPDKAHLNLHINSLELGDSAVYFCASSQEQGENNSPLHFGNGTRLTVT.

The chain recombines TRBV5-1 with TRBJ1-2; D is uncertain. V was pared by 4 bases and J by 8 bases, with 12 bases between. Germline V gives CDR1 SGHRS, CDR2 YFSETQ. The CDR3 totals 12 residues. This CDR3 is CASSPRPGGYTF. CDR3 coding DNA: TGCGCCAGCAGCCCTCGCCCTGGGGGCTACACCTTC.

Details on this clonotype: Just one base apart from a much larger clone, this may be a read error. The CDR3 nucleotides read TGTGCCAGCAGCGGGGACAGATACACCGGGGGGCTGTTTTTT. Amino acid sequence: CASSGDRYTGGLFF. The genes are TRBV11-3 and TRBJ2-2, with D perhaps matching TRBD1 (7 bases). The CDR3 has 14 residues. Looked up from germline, CDR1 is SGHNT and CDR2 is YENEEA.